This T cell receptor beta chain was recorded in a study of T-cell reconstitution after alpha-beta-depleted transplantation in children (dated by TCRdb to the mid-2010s). For the wider study: T-cell immune reconstitution after TCRalphabeta/CD19-depleted allogeneic hematopoietic cell transplantation in children was quantitatively tracked in the study by means of TCR repertoire profiling.

Library preparation employed PCR. The data were produced on an Illumina HiSeq 2500. Molecular barcoding was employed in the preparation of TCR libraries, with unique molecular identifiers being used to normalize TCRbeta repertoire quantification. TCRdb trimmed public reads at Q25 via fastp, called clones via MiXCR and kept in-frame beta chains. Rows are combined by CDR3 protein, so each entry shows the most common genes and DNA. This sample lists about 350,000 distinct CDR3 sequences; roughly 14% were detected once. The ten largest clones add up to around 4.5% of the sample. Including cysteine and phenylalanine, the CDR3 has 11 amino acids. Only the CDR3 portion is preserved as DNA: 33 bases, with reading frame beginning at the first base. V and J are truncated by 6 bases and 6 bases respectively, leaving an intervening sequence of 10 bases. Per the germline V gene (reference sequence), DFQATT is the CDR1 and SNEGSKA is the CDR2.

Remarks on this clonotype: Its cognate antigen has yet to be identified. Base-call qualities are not available, and no considerably larger clone is one nucleotide away.

The receptor was isolated from a human donor who donated a stem cell graft to a child with Fanconi anemia. This chain is built from TRBV20-1 and TRBJ2-3, with an unclear D gene assignment. This material consisted of PBMCs, taken from the stem cell graft. The CDR3 has the sequence CSAPALDTQYF. Read as DNA, the sequence is TGCAGTGCCCCCGCCCTCGATACGCAGTATTTT.